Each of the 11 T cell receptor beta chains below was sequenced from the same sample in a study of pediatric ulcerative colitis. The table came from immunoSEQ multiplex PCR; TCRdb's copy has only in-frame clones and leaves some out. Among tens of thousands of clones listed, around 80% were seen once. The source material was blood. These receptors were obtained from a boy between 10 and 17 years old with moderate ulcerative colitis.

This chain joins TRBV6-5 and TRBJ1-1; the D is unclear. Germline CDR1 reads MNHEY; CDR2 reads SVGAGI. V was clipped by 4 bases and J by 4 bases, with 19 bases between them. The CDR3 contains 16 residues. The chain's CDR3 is CASSSPSRSKGTEAFF. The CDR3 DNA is TGTGCCAGCAGTTCCCCCAGCCGGTCAAAGGGCACTGAAGCTTTCTTT.

CDR3: CASSVSQGNSPLHF. CDR3 nucleotide sequence: TGTGCCAGCAGCGTCTCACAGGGGAATTCACCCCTCCACTTT. The chain is built from TRBV9 and TRBJ1-6; TRBD1 matches 7 bases. Unmatched junction bases numbered 3, after V lost 2 bases and J lost 7 bases. Per germline, CDR1 SGDLS and CDR2 YYNGEE. The CDR3 contains 14 residues.

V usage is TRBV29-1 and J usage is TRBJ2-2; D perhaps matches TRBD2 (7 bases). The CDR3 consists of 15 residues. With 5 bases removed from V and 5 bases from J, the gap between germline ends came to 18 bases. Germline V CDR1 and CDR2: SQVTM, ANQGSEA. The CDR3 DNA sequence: TGCAGCGTTCTAGGGGGGGCAGTAGGGACCGGGGAGCTGTTTTTT. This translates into CSVLGGAVGTGELFF.

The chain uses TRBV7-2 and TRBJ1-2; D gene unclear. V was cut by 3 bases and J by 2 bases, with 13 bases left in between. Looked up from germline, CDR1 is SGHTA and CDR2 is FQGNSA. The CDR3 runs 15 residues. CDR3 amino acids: CASSFYTLENYGYTF. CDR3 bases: TGTGCCAGCAGCTTTTACACCTTAGAGAACTATGGCTACACCTTC. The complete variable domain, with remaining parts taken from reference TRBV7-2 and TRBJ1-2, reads GAGVSQSPSNKVTEKGKDVELRCDPISGHTALYWYRQSLGQGLEFLIYFQGNSAPDKSGLPSDRFSAERTGGSVSTLTIQRTQQEDSAVYLCASSFYTLENYGYTFGSGTRLTVV.

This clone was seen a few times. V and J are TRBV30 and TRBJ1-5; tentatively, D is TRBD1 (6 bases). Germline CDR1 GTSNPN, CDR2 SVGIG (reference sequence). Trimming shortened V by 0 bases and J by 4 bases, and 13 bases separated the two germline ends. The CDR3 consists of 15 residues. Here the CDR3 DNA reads TGTGCCTGGAGTGTCAACTCGGGGGCGAATCAGCCCCAGCATTTT. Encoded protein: CAWSVNSGANQPQHF.

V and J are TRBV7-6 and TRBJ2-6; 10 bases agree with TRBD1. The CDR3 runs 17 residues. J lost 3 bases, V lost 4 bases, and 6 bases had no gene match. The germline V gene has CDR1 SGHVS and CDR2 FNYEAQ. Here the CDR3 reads CASSSGQGLGGANVLTF. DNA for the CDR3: TGTGCCAGCAGCTCGGGACAGGGGTTGGGTGGGGCCAACGTCCTGACTTTC. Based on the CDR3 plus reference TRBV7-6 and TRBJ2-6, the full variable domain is GAGVSQSPRYKVTKRGQDVALRCDPISGHVSLYWYRQALGQGPEFLTYFNYEAQQDKSGLPNDRFSAERPEGSISTLTIQRTEQRDSAMYRCASSSGQGLGGANVLTFGAGSRLTVL.

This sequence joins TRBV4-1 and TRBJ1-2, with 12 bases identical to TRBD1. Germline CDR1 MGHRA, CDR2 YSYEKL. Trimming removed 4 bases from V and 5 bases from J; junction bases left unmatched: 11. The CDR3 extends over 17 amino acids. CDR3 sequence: CASSRGTGGLAAYGYTF. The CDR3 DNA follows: TGCGCCAGCAGCCGGGGGACAGGGGGCCTGGCGGCTTATGGCTACACCTTC.

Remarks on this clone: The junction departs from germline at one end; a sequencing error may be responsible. CDR3 in amino acids: CASNQEVGVNTEAFF. Here the CDR3 DNA reads TGCGCCAGCAACCAAGAGGTGGGAGTGAACACTGAAGCTTTCTTT. J is TRBJ1-1 and V is TRBV4-1; no definite D call. The CDR3 length is 15 residues. Germline-derived CDR1 and CDR2 are MGHRA and YSYEKL.

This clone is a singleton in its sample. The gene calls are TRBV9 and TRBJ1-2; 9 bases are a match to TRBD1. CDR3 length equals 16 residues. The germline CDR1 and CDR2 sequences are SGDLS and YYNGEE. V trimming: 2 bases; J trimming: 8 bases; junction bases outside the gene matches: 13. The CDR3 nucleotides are TGTGCCAGCAGCGTGTCTACCCCGGGACAGGGCGGCGGCTACACCTTC. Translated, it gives CASSVSTPGQGGGYTF.

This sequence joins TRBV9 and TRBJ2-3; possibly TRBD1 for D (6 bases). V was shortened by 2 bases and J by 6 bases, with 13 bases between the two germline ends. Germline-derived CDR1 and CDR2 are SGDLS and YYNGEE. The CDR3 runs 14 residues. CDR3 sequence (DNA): TGTGCCAGCAGCGTTGGGCCCAGGGGCGATACGCAGTATTTT. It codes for CASSVGPRGDTQYF.

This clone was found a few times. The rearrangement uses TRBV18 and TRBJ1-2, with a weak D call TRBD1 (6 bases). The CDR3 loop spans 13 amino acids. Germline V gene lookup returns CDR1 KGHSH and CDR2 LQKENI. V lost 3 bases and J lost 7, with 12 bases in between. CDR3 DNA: TGTGCCAGCTCACCGACAGGTCGGCTTGGCTACACCTTC. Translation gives CASSPTGRLGYTF. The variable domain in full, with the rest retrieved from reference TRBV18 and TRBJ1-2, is NAGVMQNPRHLVRRRGQEARLRCSPMKGHSHVYWYRQLPEEGLKFMVYLQKENIIDESGMPKERFSAEFPKEGPSILRIQQVVRGDSAAYFCASSPTGRLGYTFGSGTRLTVV.